This passage covers 8 T cell receptor beta chains from one sample sequenced in a study of blood T cell repertoires in COVID-19. Sequencing was performed with immunoSEQ multiplex PCR; in TCRdb, only in-frame clones are kept and a portion is missing. This table holds 300,000 or so clones, roughly 90% found once. The sample was peripheral blood. These receptor sequences come from a man between 18 and 35 years old who had recovered from COVID-19.

V gene TRBV18 combines with J gene TRBJ2-2; 7 bases line up with TRBD1. J lost 6 bases, V lost 0 bases, and 13 bases had no gene match. The V gene's germline CDR1 is KGHSH and CDR2 LQKENI. The CDR3 is 18 amino acids. CDR3 region: CASSPPFSRGPGSGELFF. DNA for the CDR3: TGTGCCAGCTCACCACCGTTCTCGAGGGGGCCCGGGTCCGGGGAGCTGTTTTTT.

The chain is built from TRBV5-1 and TRBJ1-2, with TRBD1 identical over 9 bases. The J segment lost 2 bases and the V segment lost 5 bases, leaving 7 bases of the junction unmatched. This CDR3 region has 15 residues. Germline lookup yields CDR1 SGHRS and CDR2 YFSETQ. CDR3 amino acids: CASRNTGGKNYGYTF. In DNA, the CDR3 is TGCGCCAGCAGGAATACAGGGGGCAAGAACTATGGCTACACCTTC.

This chain joins TRBV19 and TRBJ1-5; no definite D call. V lost 2 bases to trimming and J lost 0 bases, with 11 bases between them. There are 16 residues in the CDR3. Germline V gene data show CDR1 as LNHDA and CDR2 as SQIVND (reference sequence). The DNA for the CDR3 is TGTGCCAGTAGTATAACGGGAGCCATTAGCAATCAGCCCCAGCATTTT. It specifies CASSITGAISNQPQHF.

The chain employs TRBV5-1 and TRBJ1-1, with D possibly matching TRBD1 (6 bases). V was pared by 3 bases and J by 1 base, with 10 bases between. The CDR3 is made up of 14 amino acids. Per the germline V gene, CDR1 is SGHRS and CDR2 is YFSETQ. The CDR3 loop is CASSSSDRNTEAFF. Written as DNA, the CDR3 is TGCGCCAGCAGCTCATCGGACAGGAACACTGAAGCTTTCTTT.

CDR3: CASSEGHVMNTEAFF. The DNA for the CDR3 is TGTGCCAGCAGCGAGGGACACGTGATGAACACTGAAGCTTTCTTT. The rearrangement links TRBV5-8 to TRBJ1-1; D possibly corresponds to TRBD1 (6 bases). From germline, CDR1 is SGHTS and CDR2 YDEGEE. Between the trimmed V and J ends, which lost 4 bases and 0 bases, there was a span of 13 bases. The CDR3 is made up of 15 amino acids.

This clone was recorded a few times. This chain connects TRBV19 to TRBJ1-5; D possibly corresponds to TRBD1 (6 bases). V shed 4 bases and J shed 3 bases, with 16 bases lying between them. Per the germline V gene, CDR1 is LNHDA and CDR2 is SQIVND (reference sequence). This CDR3 is built from 16 residues. Here the CDR3 DNA reads TGTGCCAGTAGTACCGGAACAGGGTTCGTCAATCAGCCCCAGCATTTT. Protein: CASSTGTGFVNQPQHF.

This clone was observed a handful of times. The chain employs TRBV18 and TRBJ2-7; 14 bases map to TRBD2. CDR3 length equals 17 residues. Germline loops: CDR1 KGHSH, CDR2 LQKENI. The ends lost 5 bases at V and 0 bases at J; junction bases unmatched: 6. The CDR3, as DNA: TGTGCCAGCTCAGGGACTAGCGGGGGCCGAACCTCCTACGAGCAGTACTTC. Translating it yields CASSGTSGGRTSYEQYF. Looking up the rest from reference TRBV18 and TRBJ2-7 gives the full variable domain: NAGVMQNPRHLVRRRGQEARLRCSPMKGHSHVYWYRQLPEEGLKFMVYLQKENIIDESGMPKERFSAEFPKEGPSILRIQQVVRGDSAAYFCASSGTSGGRTSYEQYFGPGTRLTVT.

V usage is TRBV29-1 and J usage is TRBJ2-3; perhaps TRBD1 as D (6 bases). V shed 4 bases and J shed 9 bases, with 8 bases lying between them. Germline CDR1 reads SQVTM; CDR2 reads ANQGSEA. This CDR3 region has 10 residues. CDR3 nucleotide sequence: TGCAGCGTTGGCCAGGGGACGCAGTATTTT. Its translation is CSVGQGTQYF.